The following is a T cell receptor (beta chain) sequence with its context. Its antigen is not known. The time point was: newly diagnosed, previously untreated cHL patient sample. After PBMCs were thawed, their CD8+ T cells were isolated by magnetic negative selection. Repertoires were generated with immunoSEQ multiplex PCR, while TCRdb's copy carries only in-frame clones and drops some. Of 21,000 or so clones listed, around nine tenths are singletons. This entry is derived from a study of PD-1 blockade in classical Hodgkin lymphoma. Whole-study results and caveats: A reduction in baseline TCR diversity was reportedly seen in newly diagnosed patients relative to healthy donors. No one has yet defined what causes the repertoire differences, which may be disease activity or prior therapy.

This sequence was found in a human donor with classical Hodgkin lymphoma. The specimen sequenced was CD8+ T cells from blood.

CDR3 DNA: TGTGCCAGCAGTTTCAGGGAACCCAGGGGGGAGCTGTTTTTT. Translation: CASSFREPRGELFF. The chain couples TRBV28 to TRBJ2-2; a weak D match, TRBD1 (5 bases). This CDR3 is built from 14 residues. Germline CDR1 and CDR2: MDHEN and SYDVKM. Between the trimmed V and J ends, which lost 3 bases and 8 bases, there was a span of 13 bases.